The clone carrying this T cell receptor (beta chain) was seen a few times. Its antigen remains unknown. The source of the sample is a study of T cells after yellow fever vaccination. Study details: SMART-Seq v4 Ultra Low Input served to prepare low-cell-number fractions.

By 5'RACE template switching, TCR cDNA was produced, with a universal primer site and UMIs added in the process. TCRdb redid the calling of the 5' RACE reads with MiXCR, one entry per CDR3 protein. The table includes a few hundred thousand distinct CDR3 sequences, approximately 10% detected once. Study observations and caveats: Most primary-vaccination clones reappeared after the booster (approximately 95% CD4, approximately 88% CD8). The bulk population could contribute abundant contaminating clonotypes to FACS-sorted repertoires.

The sequencing here drew on CD4+ T cells sorted from PBMCs, taken 5 days after the yellow fever booster vaccination. This clonotype was sampled from a man in his late teens or twenties who received the YFV17D yellow fever vaccine.

This chain's CDR3 is CARGAGVDGVEQYV. As DNA, the CDR3 is TGTGCCAGAGGGGCTGGGGTCGACGGTGTAGAGCAGTACGTC. This sequence joins TRBV19 and TRBJ2-7, with a weak D call TRBD1 (5 bases). Trimming removed 9 bases at V and 7 bases at J, with 22 bases between. CDR1 is LNHDA, CDR2 SQIVND, per germline (reference sequence). The CDR3 totals 14 residues.